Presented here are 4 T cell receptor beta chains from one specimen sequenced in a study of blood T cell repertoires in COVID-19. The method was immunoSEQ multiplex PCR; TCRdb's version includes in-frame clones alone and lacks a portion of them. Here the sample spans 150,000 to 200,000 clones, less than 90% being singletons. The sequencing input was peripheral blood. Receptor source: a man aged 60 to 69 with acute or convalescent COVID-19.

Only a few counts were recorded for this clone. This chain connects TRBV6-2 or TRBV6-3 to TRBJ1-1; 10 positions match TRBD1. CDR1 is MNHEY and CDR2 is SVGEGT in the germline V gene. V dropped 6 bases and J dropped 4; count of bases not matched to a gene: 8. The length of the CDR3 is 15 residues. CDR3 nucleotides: TGTGCCAGCAGCTCAGGGACAGGGGAAGTCACTGAAGCTTTCTTT. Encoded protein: CASSSGTGEVTEAFF.

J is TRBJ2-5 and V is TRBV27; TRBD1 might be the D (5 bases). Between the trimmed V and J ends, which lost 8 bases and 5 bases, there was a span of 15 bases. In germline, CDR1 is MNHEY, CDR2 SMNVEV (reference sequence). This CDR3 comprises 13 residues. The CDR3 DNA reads TGTGCCAGCGCCACGGCAGGGCGGGAGACCCAGTACTTC. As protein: CASATAGRETQYF.

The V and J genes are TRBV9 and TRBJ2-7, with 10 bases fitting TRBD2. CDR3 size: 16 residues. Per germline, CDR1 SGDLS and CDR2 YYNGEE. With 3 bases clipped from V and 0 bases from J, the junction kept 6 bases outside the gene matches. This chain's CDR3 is CASSEGLAQSSYEQYF. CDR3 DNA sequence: TGTGCCAGCAGCGAGGGACTAGCGCAGAGCTCCTACGAGCAGTACTTC.

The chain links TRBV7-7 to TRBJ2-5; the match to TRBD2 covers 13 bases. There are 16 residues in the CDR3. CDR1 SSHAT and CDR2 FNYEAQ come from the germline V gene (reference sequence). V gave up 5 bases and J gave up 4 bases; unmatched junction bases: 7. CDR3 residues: CASSLRTSGGPETQYF. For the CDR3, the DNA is TGTGCCAGCAGCCTTCGGACTAGCGGGGGCCCAGAGACCCAGTACTTC. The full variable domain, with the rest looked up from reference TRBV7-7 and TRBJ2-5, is GAGVSQSPRYKVTKRGQDVTLRCDPISSHATLYWYQQALGQGPEFLTYFNYEAQPDKSGLPSDRFSAERPEGSISTLTIQRTEQRDSAMYRCASSLRTSGGPETQYFGPGTRLLVL.